The 4 T cell receptor beta chains given below trace back to one sample, sequenced in a study of T cell repertoires in cytomegalovirus infection. MiXCR was run by TCRdb on the reads, yielding one entry per CDR3 protein. Among about 900,000 distinct CDR3 sequences listed, 30% to 40% were seen once. Their antigen targets remain unknown. Sequenced here: cultured CD8+ T cells from PBMCs, sampled from culture after CMV antigen stimulation. The receptor source for this set is a human donor in good health (CMV status not recorded). Some clones in this sample may be carry-over from other donors' samples.

J is TRBJ1-2 and V is TRBV10-2, with D perhaps matching TRBD1 (5 bases). V was cut by 3 bases and J by 5 bases, with 16 bases left in between. CDR1 and CDR2 (germline): WSHSY, SAAADI. CDR3 length: 15 amino acids. The CDR3 coding sequence is TGCGCCAGCAGTGAATTCCCCTCTTCAGGGTATGGCTACACCTTC. Amino acids: CASSEFPSSGYGYTF.

The chain employs TRBV5-1 and TRBJ1-6; perhaps TRBD1 as D (5 bases). The V gene lost 1 base and the J gene lost 7 bases, with 15 bases spanning the gap. Germline loops: CDR1 SGHRS, CDR2 YFSETQ. CDR3 length: 16 amino acids. The CDR3 is CASSLPPGSSNSPLHF. CDR3 nucleotides: TGCGCCAGCAGCTTGCCCCCAGGGAGCAGCAATTCACCCCTCCACTTT.

V usage is TRBV7-9 and J usage is TRBJ1-1; unclear D gene. This CDR3 is built from 9 residues. The V gene lost 5 bases and the J gene lost 11 bases, with 6 bases spanning the gap. Germline lookup yields CDR1 SEHNR and CDR2 FQNEAQ (reference sequence). CDR3 nucleotide sequence: TGTGCCAGCAGCCCCTACGCTTTCTTT. As protein: CASSPYAFF.

This clonotype was found a few times. In DNA, the CDR3 is TGTGCCAGCAGTTACCGGCAGAAAAACGGGGAGCTGTTTTTT. Translated, it gives CASSYRQKNGELFF. The V gene is TRBV6-5, the J gene TRBJ2-2; D not resolved. The CDR3 consists of 14 residues. The germline V gene has CDR1 MNHEY and CDR2 SVGAGI. The ends were cut back, 2 bases at V and 7 bases at J, with 11 bases in the middle.